Shown below are 13 T cell receptor beta chains from a single sample sequenced in a study of CD8 T cells in ankylosing spondylitis. Whole-study findings and limits: Apparently characteristic of ankylosing spondylitis blood was a TCR beta motif (eight highly homologous variants).

No antigens are known for them. TCRdb fed the 5' RACE reads into MiXCR, producing one record per CDR3 protein. This sample yields about 800,000 distinct CDR3 sequences, of which approximately 12% are seen a single time; 0.51% belongs to the top ten. Sample: blood, either unsorted or a sorted T cell fraction (not recorded which). These receptors all stem from a male donor with ankylosing spondylitis.

This clonotype was recorded a few times. The rearrangement uses TRBV6-1 and TRBJ1-1; no clear D gene. V was pared by 7 bases and J by 6 bases, with 15 bases between. The CDR3 loop spans 13 amino acids. Germline CDR1 is MNHNS and CDR2 is SASEGT. The CDR3 nucleotides are TGTGCCAGCACCCTCGGTAGGTTCGCTGAAGCTTTCTTT. The encoded protein is CASTLGRFAEAFF.

This clonotype was picked up a small number of times. The V gene is TRBV20-1, the J gene TRBJ2-7; D unresolved. Germline CDR1 reads DFQATT; CDR2 reads SNEGSKA (reference sequence). Trimming cost V 5 bases and J 6 bases, with 11 bases left between them. The CDR3 loop spans 11 amino acids. As DNA, the CDR3 is TGCAGTGCTCGTCCCCGACGCGAGCAGTACTTC. It yields the protein CSARPRREQYF.

This clonotype was picked up a small number of times. V is TRBV20-1 and J is TRBJ2-6; tentatively, D is TRBD1 (5 bases). V lost 0 bases, J lost 0 bases, and 9 bases lay in between. The CDR3 covers 16 residues. CDR1 DFQATT and CDR2 SNEGSKA come from the germline V gene (reference sequence). The CDR3 DNA sequence: TGCAGTGCTAGAGATTTTAGGGGCTCTGGGGCCAACGTCCTGACTTTC. Its protein is CSARDFRGSGANVLTF.

This clonotype was found a few times. The V gene is TRBV5-1, the J gene TRBJ2-5; TRBD1 aligns across 10 bases. The germline V gene has CDR1 SGHRS and CDR2 YFSETQ. The CDR3 is 14 residues long. Trimming took 4 bases from V and 5 from J; bases not matched to a gene: 5. This chain's CDR3 is CASSPGQGPETQYF. DNA of the CDR3: TGCGCCAGCAGCCCGGGACAGGGGCCGGAGACCCAGTACTTC.

The genes are TRBV20-1 and TRBJ2-4; perhaps TRBD2 as D (6 bases). Germline CDR1 is DFQATT and CDR2 is SNEGSKA (reference sequence). Trimming took 2 bases from V and 7 from J, leaving 18 bases between them. The CDR3 has 15 residues. Written as DNA, the CDR3 is TGCAGTGCTAGAAGTTACGGGGGTCGCAACAACATTCAGTACTTC. Amino acids: CSARSYGGRNNIQYF.

This clonotype was seen many times. Here the CDR3 DNA reads TGCAGTGCTAGGACCCTCGGCGAGCAGTACTTC. It translates to CSARTLGEQYF. The chain recombines TRBV20-1 with TRBJ2-7; D remains ambiguous. The CDR3 contains 11 residues. V was shortened by 3 bases and J by 6 bases, with 9 bases between the two germline ends. Germline assignment: CDR1 DFQATT and CDR2 SNEGSKA (reference sequence).

This clonotype was observed many times. This chain links TRBV12-3 or TRBV12-4 with TRBJ2-3; D uncertain. The CDR3 length is 12 residues. Trimming stripped 7 bases from V and 0 bases from J, with 5 bases between. The CDR3 nucleotides are TGTGCCAGCATCCTAAGCACAGATACGCAGTATTTT. Amino acid sequence: CASILSTDTQYF.

This clonotype was counted ten times or more. The rearrangement links TRBV20-1 to TRBJ2-3, with unresolved D. The V and J ends lost 1 base and 4 bases respectively, with 9 bases between them. The CDR3 runs to 13 residues. The germline V gene has CDR1 DFQATT and CDR2 SNEGSKA (reference sequence). The CDR3 reads CSARARLADTQYF. CDR3 DNA sequence: TGCAGTGCTAGAGCAAGGTTGGCAGATACGCAGTATTTT.

This CDR3 is CASGQGAGTSNQPQHF. The DNA for the CDR3 is TGTGCCAGCGGACAGGGGGCTGGGACGAGCAATCAGCCCCAGCATTTT. V and J are TRBV6-1 and TRBJ1-5, with 11 bases identical to TRBD1. Germline V gives CDR1 MNHNS, CDR2 SASEGT. This CDR3 has 16 amino acids. V gave up 8 bases and J gave up 1 base; unmatched junction bases: 7.

This clonotype was seen a handful of times. The V call is TRBV12-3 or TRBV12-4, the J call TRBJ1-5; a possible D gene is TRBD1 (6 bases). This CDR3 has 16 amino acids. Trimming shortened V by 3 bases and J by 7 bases, and 19 bases separated the two germline ends. Here the CDR3 DNA reads TGTGCCAGCAGTTTGCCCTTCGGGGGGCGGCAACAGCCCCAGCATTTT. Protein sequence: CASSLPFGGRQQPQHF.

The sample holds many counts of this clonotype. The gene calls are TRBV10-3 and TRBJ2-7; no reliable D call. The CDR3 contains 14 residues. Trimming left V 2 bases short and J 2 bases short, with 10 bases between. CDR1 and CDR2 (germline): ENHRY, SYGVKD. DNA of the CDR3: TGTGCCATCAGTGAGAGCACAGCTACCTACGAGCAGTACTTC. Protein: CAISESTATYEQYF.

This clonotype was seen repeatedly, ten times or more. V and J are TRBV20-1 and TRBJ2-1, with TRBD2 identical over 13 bases. There are 18 residues in the CDR3. The germline CDR1 and CDR2 sequences are DFQATT and SNEGSKA (reference sequence). The J segment lost 0 bases and the V segment lost 6 bases, leaving 11 bases of the junction unmatched. The DNA of the CDR3 is TGCAGTGCCCCGGGACTAGCGGGAAGGGGGAGCTCCTACAATGAGCAGTTCTTC. Translating gives CSAPGLAGRGSSYNEQFF.

The chain recombines TRBV6-1 with TRBJ2-6, with TRBD2 matching 8 bases. CDR3 length: 15 residues. Germline V gene sequence: CDR1 MNHNS, CDR2 SASEGT. Trimming at V came to 6 bases and at J to 1 base, leaving 2 bases not matched to a gene. The CDR3 spells CASRAGGSGANVLTF. The CDR3 DNA is TGTGCCAGCAGGGCGGGGGGATCTGGGGCCAACGTCCTGACTTTC.